The 13 T cell receptor beta chains presented below share a single source sample, sequenced in a study of patients and donors after allogeneic stem cell transplantation. Each CDR3 protein is one row after TCRdb ran MiXCR on the RT-PCR reads. The sample yields around 8,800 distinct CDR3 sequences, about 4% seen once. Sequences were obtained from blood, either unsorted or a sorted T cell fraction (not recorded which). The receptor source for this set is a human donor who was either an allogeneic HSCT recipient or a stem cell or donor lymphocyte infusion donor (not recorded which). It is not recorded whose cells these are; they may come from a transplant donor.

At least ten counts were recorded for this clonotype. The chain couples TRBV6-1 to TRBJ2-4; no clear D gene. The V gene's germline CDR1 is MNHNS and CDR2 SASEGT. V lost 6 bases and J 1 base, leaving 10 bases between the germline ends. The CDR3 sequence is 14 residues long. CDR3 DNA: TGTGCCAGCAGCCCGGACGGCGCCAAAAACATTCAGTACTTC. Its translation is CASSPDGAKNIQYF.

This clonotype was counted at least ten times. V and J are TRBV2 and TRBJ2-1, with 12 bases lining up with TRBD2. V dropped 5 bases and J dropped 6; count of bases not matched to a gene: 5. The CDR3 totals 15 residues. CDR1 SNHLY and CDR2 FYNNEI come from the germline V gene. The CDR3: CASSTLAGGGNEQFF. CDR3 in DNA: TGTGCCAGCAGTACCCTAGCGGGAGGGGGCAATGAGCAGTTCTTC.

This clonotype was detected ten times or more. The chain combines TRBV5-6 with TRBJ2-1; D call uncertain. The CDR3 loop spans 14 amino acids. Germline V lookup: CDR1 SGHDT, CDR2 YYEEEE. V lost 6 bases and J lost 2, with 12 bases in between. DNA of the CDR3: TGTGCCAGCATGGGCGGAAGTCCCTACAATGAGCAGTTCTTC. As protein: CASMGGSPYNEQFF.

The chain is built from TRBV19 and TRBJ2-3; TRBD1 matches at 9 bases. V shed 6 bases and J 1 base; nucleotides not matched to a gene: 8. CDR1 is LNHDA and CDR2 is SQIVND in the germline V gene (reference sequence). This CDR3 contains 16 residues. The DNA of the CDR3 is TGTGCCAGTAGACCCCCCCGGACAGGGGGCACAGATACGCAGTATTTT. It specifies CASRPPRTGGTDTQYF.

This clonotype was counted ten times or more. The rearrangement uses TRBV28 and TRBJ2-1; TRBD2 agrees at 8 bases. CDR1 and CDR2 (germline): MDHEN, SYDVKM. The V and J ends lost 5 bases and 2 bases, in that order; junction bases with no gene match: 5. The CDR3 is made up of 15 amino acids. DNA of the CDR3: TGTGCCAGCAGTGCACCGGGACTAGCCTACAATGAGCAGTTCTTC. As protein: CASSAPGLAYNEQFF.

Many counts were recorded for this clonotype. The chain couples TRBV7-9 to TRBJ2-1; 7 nucleotides match TRBD1. Trimming took 5 bases from V and 2 from J; bases not matched to a gene: 9. The CDR3 length is 16 residues. Germline V gene sequence: CDR1 SEHNR, CDR2 FQNEAQ (reference sequence). The CDR3 DNA is TGTGCCAGCAGCCTATACAGGGGCCCCACCTACAATGAGCAGTTCTTC. It codes for CASSLYRGPTYNEQFF.

This clonotype showed up many times. The CDR3: CASGLGGGSYNEQFF. The CDR3 coding sequence is TGTGCTAGTGGTTTGGGGGGAGGGTCCTACAATGAGCAGTTCTTC. This rearrangement joins TRBV12-5 to TRBJ2-1, with 7 bases that match TRBD2. The junction had 1 base not matched to a gene; V was cut back by 1 base and J by 1 base. The CDR3 has 15 residues. The germline CDR1 and CDR2 sequences are LGHNT and FRNRAP.

This clonotype qualifies as medium-sized. V and J are TRBV12-3 or TRBV12-4 and TRBJ1-5; maybe TRBD1 (5 bases). The CDR3 totals 14 residues. The V and J ends lost 3 bases and 4 bases respectively, with 10 bases between them. The CDR3 sequence: CASSLGGANQPQHF. CDR3 coding DNA: TGTGCCAGCAGTTTGGGAGGGGCTAATCAGCCCCAGCATTTT.

This clonotype occurred many times. The chain recombines TRBV7-3 with TRBJ2-1; 14 bases are shared with TRBD2. V lost 5 bases to trimming and J lost 7 bases; unmatched junction nucleotides: 1. This CDR3 contains 14 residues. Germline V gene data show CDR1 as SGHTA and CDR2 as FQGTGA. The CDR3 protein is CASSRTSGRNEQFF. The CDR3 DNA sequence: TGTGCCAGCAGCCGGACTAGCGGGAGGAATGAGCAGTTCTTC. The whole variable domain, remainder taken from reference TRBV7-3 and TRBJ2-1, is GAGVSQTPSNKVTEKGKYVELRCDPISGHTALYWYRQSLGQGPEFLIYFQGTGAADDSGLPNDRFFAVRPEGSVSTLKIQRTERGDSAVYLCASSRTSGRNEQFFGPGTRLTVL.

This clonotype was found many times. V and J are TRBV28 and TRBJ2-1; D is ambiguous. This CDR3 is 14 amino acids long. Germline V gives CDR1 MDHEN, CDR2 SYDVKM. Trimming removed 2 bases at V and 9 bases at J, with 14 bases between. CDR3 amino acids: CASSLLLGGGEQFF. DNA for the CDR3: TGTGCCAGCAGTTTACTCCTGGGCGGCGGTGAGCAGTTCTTC.

This clonotype occurred many times. The J gene is TRBJ1-4, the V gene TRBV7-9; possibly TRBD1 for D (6 bases). Germline CDR1 SEHNR, CDR2 FQNEAQ (reference sequence). The CDR3 has 20 amino acids. V was clipped by 5 bases and J by 0 bases, with 25 bases between them. This chain's CDR3 is CASSPPIGQLRRATNEKLFF. In DNA form, the CDR3 reads TGTGCCAGCAGCCCACCGATAGGACAGCTCCGAAGGGCAACTAATGAAAAACTGTTTTTT.

This clonotype was seen repeatedly, ten times or more. The V and J genes are TRBV10-3 and TRBJ2-2; D unclear. The CDR3 has 12 amino acids. V gave up 2 bases and J gave up 6 bases, with 4 bases separating them. Per germline, CDR1 ENHRY and CDR2 SYGVKD. The CDR3 protein is CAISEGPGELFF. The DNA for the CDR3 is TGTGCCATCAGTGAGGGGCCCGGGGAGCTGTTTTTT.

This clonotype has a count of ten or more. This chain connects TRBV12-3 or TRBV12-4 to TRBJ1-5, with D uncertain. V lost 7 bases, J lost 6 bases, and 16 bases lay in between. This CDR3 has 14 amino acids. The CDR3 sequence: CASTPSAGIQPQHF. The CDR3 DNA reads TGTGCCAGCACTCCTTCAGCGGGGATTCAGCCCCAGCATTTT.